The clone carrying this T cell receptor (beta chain) was detected ten times or more. Its antigen is unknown. The CDR3 is 15 amino acids. From germline, CDR1 is MDHEN and CDR2 SYDVKM. The germline V and J ends were trimmed by 5 bases and 3 bases, with 16 bases remaining between them. This sample is part of a study of T cells in Graves' hyperthyroidism and ophthalmopathy. Study observations and caveats: The model made its ophthalmopathy prediction, and onset followed a median about 6.8 months later. Most thyroid clonotypes that were expanded above 0.001 also turned up in blood.

Orbital computed tomography and thyroid ultrasound, together with serum TRAb and thyroxine and clinical symptoms, were used for diagnoses. TCR beta CDR3 regions were amplified from RNA. An initial round of RT-PCR targeting the TCR CDR3 relied on the HTBI primer set. TCRdb reprocessed the multiplex PCR reads via MiXCR and lists one record per CDR3 protein. Among hundreds of thousands of distinct CDR3 sequences listed, 15% to 20% were seen once. The source material was blood. The TCR was taken from a woman aged 60-75 years with Graves' ophthalmopathy. V gene TRBV28 combines with J gene TRBJ1-2, with a possible D match to TRBD1 (5 bases). The CDR3 bases are TGTGCCAGCAGTCTTTCGACAGAAAACTACTATGGCTACACCTTC. It yields the protein CASSLSTENYYGYTF.